A single sample gave rise to the 9 T cell receptor beta chains below, sequenced in a study of cytomegalovirus exposure and HLA in healthy donors. PCR employed 60 Vbeta and 13 Jbeta primers. Profiled with immunoSEQ multiplex PCR; TCRdb holds only in-frame clones, not every one. The repertoire holds 90,000 to 140,000 clones, with approximately 80% as singletons. Sample: PBMCs. Receptors originate from a male donor in good health and CMV-seronegative.

J is TRBJ2-3 and V is TRBV18; TRBD1 might be the D (5 bases). This CDR3 is 13 amino acids long. V was clipped by 2 bases and J by 9 bases, with 12 bases between them. Germline assignment: CDR1 KGHSH and CDR2 LQKENI. CDR3 loop: CASSPGQTGTQYF. Written as DNA, the CDR3 is TGTGCCAGCTCACCAGGACAAACCGGCACGCAGTATTTT.

V gene TRBV6-6 combines with J gene TRBJ1-5; possibly TRBD1 for D (6 bases). The V and J ends lost 2 bases and 7 bases respectively, with 18 bases between them. Germline V gives CDR1 MNHNY, CDR2 SVGAGI (reference sequence). This CDR3 is 16 amino acids long. The CDR3 loop is CASSYLTTGPDQPQHF. The DNA of the CDR3 is TGTGCCAGCAGTTACCTTACAACAGGGCCAGACCAGCCCCAGCATTTT.

The chain joins TRBV7-9 to TRBJ2-1, with 10 nucleotides matching TRBD1. The germline gives CDR1 SEHNR, CDR2 FQNEAQ (reference sequence). The CDR3 has 16 residues. The J segment lost 7 bases and the V segment lost 4 bases, leaving 10 bases of the junction unmatched. The CDR3 is CASSSPDRGRGNEQFF. The DNA of the CDR3 is TGTGCCAGCAGCTCGCCCGACAGGGGGCGCGGGAATGAGCAGTTCTTC.

This clone has only a few counts. Compared with germline, one end of the junction differs, possibly owing to a read error. The chain joins TRBV7-9 to TRBJ2-7; D is possibly TRBD1 (6 bases). This CDR3 is built from 16 residues. Germline lookup yields CDR1 SEHNR and CDR2 FQNEAQ (reference sequence). The CDR3 loop reads CSSSHSVGHFKYEQYF. CDR3 bases: TGTTCCAGCAGCCATTCGGTGGGACATTTCAAATACGAGCAGTACTTC.

Notes on this clone: One end of the junction is discordant with germline, which a read error may explain. The chain uses TRBV7-9 and TRBJ1-4; 8 bases align to TRBD1. Germline assignment: CDR1 SEHNR and CDR2 FQNEAQ (reference sequence). The CDR3 loop spans 15 amino acids. CDR3 sequence reads: CSSSPRDRTNEKLFF. The CDR3 DNA reads as TGTTCCAGCAGCCCCAGGGACAGGACTAATGAAAAACTGTTTTTT.

V usage is TRBV28 and J usage is TRBJ1-1, with a possible D match to TRBD1 (6 bases). Germline CDR1 reads MDHEN; CDR2 reads SYDVKM. This CDR3 has 14 residues. Trimming took 8 bases from V and 9 from J, leaving 22 bases between them. The CDR3 protein is CASRTNREILQAFF. The CDR3 coding sequence is TGTGCCAGCCGAACTAACAGGGAGATTTTACAAGCTTTCTTT.

The rearrangement joins TRBV7-2 to TRBJ2-5; 12 bases line up with TRBD2. The J call is doubtful: the DNA matches TRBJ2-7 better. This CDR3 has 17 amino acids. Germline values: CDR1 SGHTA, CDR2 FQGNSA. CDR3 region: CASSSSGLAGTPYEQYF. DNA of the CDR3: TGTGCCAGCAGCTCTTCCGGACTAGCGGGAACGCCCTACGAGCAGTACTTC.

This chain joins TRBV7-8 and TRBJ2-7; TRBD1 agrees at 8 bases. Looked up from germline, CDR1 is SGHVS and CDR2 is FQNEAQ. Trimming cost V 5 bases and J 3 bases; bases outside gene matches: 9. The CDR3 is 15 residues long. For the CDR3, the DNA is TGTGCCAGCAGCCTATCCGGGACAGGCTACTACGAGCAGTACTTC. Encoded protein: CASSLSGTGYYEQYF.

This clone was observed a single time. The V and J genes are TRBV5-1 and TRBJ2-5; 8 bases map to TRBD1. The length of the CDR3 is 14 residues. With V trimmed by 4 bases and J by 6 bases, 8 bases remained unmatched. In germline, CDR1 is SGHRS, CDR2 YFSETQ. CDR3 region: CASSVDREGQTQYF. CDR3 nucleotide sequence: TGCGCCAGCAGCGTGGACAGGGAAGGCCAGACCCAGTACTTC.